This entry lists 17 T cell receptor beta chains sequenced from one sample in a study of blood T cell repertoires in COVID-19. Sequencing used immunoSEQ multiplex PCR; TCRdb keeps in-frame clones, though not all of them. Of roughly 200,000 clones detected, approximately 86% appear once; the ten largest clones hold about 3%. Specimen: peripheral blood. The receptors originated from a man between 60 and 70 years old with acute or convalescent COVID-19.

The chain is built from TRBV19 and TRBJ1-5, with 7 bases fitting TRBD1. The V segment lost 4 bases and the J segment 3 bases; nucleotides outside the gene matches: 9. The length of the CDR3 is 16 residues. The germline CDR1 and CDR2 sequences are LNHDA and SQIVND (reference sequence). The CDR3 DNA reads TGTGCCAGTAGTACCCCAAACAGGGGAACCAATCAGCCCCAGCATTTT. This codes for CASSTPNRGTNQPQHF.

The CDR3 protein is CASSPPEGGYTF. The CDR3 bases are TGTGCCAGCAGCCCCCCCGAGGGTGGCTACACCTTC. V usage is TRBV7-9 and J usage is TRBJ1-2; no definite D call. With 5 bases removed from V and 7 bases from J, the gap between germline ends came to 11 bases. CDR1 is SEHNR and CDR2 is FQNEAQ in the germline V gene (reference sequence). This CDR3 contains 12 residues.

This clone was detected once. The V gene is TRBV18, the J gene TRBJ1-1; possibly TRBD1 for D (6 bases). CDR1 KGHSH and CDR2 LQKENI come from the germline V gene. This CDR3 contains 15 residues. Trimming pared 5 bases from V and 3 bases from J, leaving 16 bases between. The CDR3 coding sequence is TGTGCCAGCTCATGGGACACCGGGTGGTACACTGAAGCTTTCTTT. This gives the protein CASSWDTGWYTEAFF.

V is TRBV29-1 and J is TRBJ2-5, with D maybe TRBD2 (6 bases). The germline CDR1 and CDR2 sequences are SQVTM and ANQGSEA. CDR3 length: 11 residues. V was cut by 4 bases and J by 3 bases, with 6 bases left in between. This CDR3 is CSVGGEETQYF. As DNA, the CDR3 is TGCAGCGTTGGGGGGGAAGAGACCCAGTACTTC.

The gene calls are TRBV15 and TRBJ1-4; no clear D. The length of the CDR3 is 16 residues. The germline CDR1 and CDR2 sequences are LNHNV and YYDKDF (reference sequence). The V end was cut by 3 bases, the J end by 8 bases, with 19 bases between. For the CDR3, the DNA is TGTGCCACCAGCAGCGCCTTTCGCGGGAAGCTCGAAAAACTGTTTTTT. Translation gives CATSSAFRGKLEKLFF.

The chain employs TRBV7-9 and TRBJ1-6; no clear D. V was shortened by 2 bases and J by 8 bases, with 13 bases between the two germline ends. Germline CDR1 SEHNR, CDR2 FQNEAQ (reference sequence). The length of the CDR3 is 15 residues. The CDR3 here is CASSLKRLGDSPLHF. The CDR3 DNA reads as TGTGCCAGCAGCTTAAAGAGACTCGGGGATTCACCCCTCCACTTT.

This clone came up many times. The chain is built from TRBV4-2 and TRBJ1-2; possible D gene TRBD1, 6 bases. This CDR3 is built from 16 residues. Trimming removed 0 bases at V and 4 bases at J, with 15 bases between. Germline lookup yields CDR1 LGHNA and CDR2 YNFKEQ. The chain's CDR3 is CASSQDYGGQGYGYTF. Here the CDR3 DNA reads TGTGCCAGCAGCCAAGATTACGGGGGGCAGGGCTATGGCTACACCTTC.

The CDR3 sequence: CASSALTGTGVNTEAFF. As DNA, the CDR3 is TGTGCCAGCAGCGCATTAACCGGGACAGGGGTCAACACTGAAGCTTTCTTT. J is TRBJ1-1 and V is TRBV9; 10 nucleotides match TRBD1. V shed 3 bases, J shed 2 bases, and the junction held 10 bases outside the gene matches. Germline values: CDR1 SGDLS, CDR2 YYNGEE. CDR3 length equals 17 residues. The full variable domain, completed using reference TRBV9 and TRBJ1-1, is DSGVTQTPKHLITATGQRVTLRCSPRSGDLSVYWYQQSLDQGLQFLIQYYNGEERAKGNILERFSAQQFPDLHSELNLSSLELGDSALYFCASSALTGTGVNTEAFFGQGTRLTVV.

The chain is built from TRBV11-3 and TRBJ1-2; possible D gene TRBD1, 6 bases. V lost 1 base to trimming and J lost 2 bases, with 14 bases between them. The CDR3 extends over 16 amino acids. The germline V gene encodes CDR1 SGHNT and CDR2 YENEEA. For the CDR3, the DNA is TGTGCCAGCAGCTTAGCTAGAACAGGGCGGAACTATGGCTACACCTTC. As protein: CASSLARTGRNYGYTF.

This rearrangement joins TRBV28 to TRBJ2-7; a possible D gene is TRBD1 (6 bases). The germline V and J ends were trimmed by 7 bases and 0 bases, with 13 bases remaining between them. The germline CDR1 and CDR2 sequences are MDHEN and SYDVKM. CDR3 length: 14 amino acids. For the CDR3, the DNA is TGTGCCAGCATTCCAACAGGGCCCTCCTACGAGCAGTACTTC. Its translation is CASIPTGPSYEQYF.

The V and J genes are TRBV2 and TRBJ1-3; weak D call: TRBD1 (6 bases). V was pared by 1 base and J by 4 bases, with 8 bases between. Germline V gene data show CDR1 as SNHLY and CDR2 as FYNNEI. The CDR3 is made up of 14 amino acids. The DNA for the CDR3 is TGTGCCAGCAGTGAAGTTACAGGGGGAAACACCATATATTTT. It is translated as CASSEVTGGNTIYF.

This chain uses TRBV7-2 with TRBJ2-5; 8 bases are a match to TRBD1. Germline V CDR1 and CDR2: SGHTA, FQGNSA. Trimming took 2 bases from V and 2 from J; bases not matched to a gene: 4. The CDR3 is 15 residues long. The CDR3 DNA reads TGTGCCAGCAGCTTACTGGACAGGGTTCAAGAGACCCAGTACTTC. This gives the protein CASSLLDRVQETQYF.

The V gene is TRBV28, the J gene TRBJ1-4; D is possibly TRBD1 (5 bases). Between the trimmed V and J ends, which lost 7 bases and 8 bases, there was a span of 17 bases. CDR3 length: 14 amino acids. CDR1 and CDR2 (germline): MDHEN, SYDVKM. The CDR3 sequence: CASTPRGWAEKLFF. In nucleotides, the CDR3 is TGTGCCAGCACCCCTCGGGGGTGGGCAGAAAAACTGTTTTTT. The full variable domain, its missing parts supplied by reference TRBV28 and TRBJ1-4, is DVKVTQSSRYLVKRTGEKVFLECVQDMDHENMFWYRQDPGLGLRLIYFSYDVKMKEKGDIPEGYSVSREKKERFSLILESASTNQTSMYLCASTPRGWAEKLFFGSGTQLSVL.

This clone was counted a few times. This chain uses TRBV5-1 with TRBJ2-2, with 7 bases identical to TRBD1. CDR3 size: 14 residues. Germline V gene sequence: CDR1 SGHRS, CDR2 YFSETQ. V lost 6 bases and J lost 4; bases outside the gene matches: 6. CDR3 sequence: CASTEDRPTGELFF. The CDR3 bases are TGCGCCAGCACCGAGGACAGGCCCACCGGGGAGCTGTTTTTT.

The CDR3 sequence is CASSPRQATYDGQYF. CDR3 coding DNA: TGTGCCAGCAGCCCCAGACAGGCCACCTACGATGGGCAGTACTTC. V is TRBV7-2 and J is TRBJ2-7; the D gene is possibly TRBD1 (6 bases). Trimming removed 5 bases from V and 9 bases from J, with 23 bases in between. The CDR3 consists of 15 residues. Germline-derived CDR1 and CDR2 are SGHTA and FQGNSA. Combining the CDR3 with reference TRBV7-2 and TRBJ2-7 gives the whole variable domain GAGVSQSPSNKVTEKGKDVELRCDPISGHTALYWYRQSLGQGLEFLIYFQGNSAPDKSGLPSDRFSAERTGGSVSTLTIQRTQQEDSAVYLCASSPRQATYDGQYFGPGTRLTVT.

The chain has TRBV19 and TRBJ1-2, with 7 bases that match TRBD1. The CDR3 is 13 residues long. In germline, CDR1 is LNHDA, CDR2 SQIVND (reference sequence). With V trimmed by 4 bases and J by 7 bases, 6 bases remained unmatched. The CDR3 coding sequence is TGTGCCAGTAGTAGGACAGGTTCGTCTGGCTACACCTTC. This gives the protein CASSRTGSSGYTF.

The genes are TRBV3-1 (or the pseudogene TRBV3-2) and TRBJ1-6; TRBD1 agrees at 9 bases. Per germline, CDR1 LGHDT and CDR2 YNNKEL (reference sequence). V lost 3 bases to trimming and J lost 9 bases; unmatched junction nucleotides: 3. The CDR3 runs to 14 residues. CDR3 sequence: CASSHGQGRSPLHF. DNA of the CDR3: TGTGCCAGCAGCCACGGACAGGGGCGTTCACCCCTCCACTTT.